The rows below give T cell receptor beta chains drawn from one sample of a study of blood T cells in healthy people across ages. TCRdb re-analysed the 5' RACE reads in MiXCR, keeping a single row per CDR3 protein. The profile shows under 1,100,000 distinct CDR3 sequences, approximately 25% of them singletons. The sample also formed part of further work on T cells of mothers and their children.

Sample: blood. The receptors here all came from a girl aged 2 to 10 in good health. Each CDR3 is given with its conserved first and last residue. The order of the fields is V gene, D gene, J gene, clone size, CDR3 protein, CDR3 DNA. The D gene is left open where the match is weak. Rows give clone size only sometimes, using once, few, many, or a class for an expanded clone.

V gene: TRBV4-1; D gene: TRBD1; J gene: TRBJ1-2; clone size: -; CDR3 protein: CASSLEGVGTGEGYTF; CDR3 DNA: TGCGCCAGCAGCCTTGAAGGAGTCGGGACAGGGGAAGGCTACACCTTC
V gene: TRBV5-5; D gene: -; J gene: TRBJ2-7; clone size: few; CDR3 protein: CASSLDSPSYEQYF; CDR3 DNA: TGTGCCAGCAGCTTGGACAGTCCCTCCTACGAGCAGTACTTC
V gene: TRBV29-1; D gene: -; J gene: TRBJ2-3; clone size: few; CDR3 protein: CSVEYSSGASTDTQYF; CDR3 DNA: TGCAGCGTTGAATACAGTAGCGGAGCTAGCACAGATACGCAGTATTTT
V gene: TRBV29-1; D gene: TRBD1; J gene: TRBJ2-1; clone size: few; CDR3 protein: CSVFPGDEQGAYNEQFF; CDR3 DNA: TGCAGCGTGTTCCCAGGTGATGAGCAGGGGGCCTACAATGAGCAGTTCTTC
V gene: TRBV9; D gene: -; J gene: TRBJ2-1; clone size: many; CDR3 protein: CASSGGPYNEQFF; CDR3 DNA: TGTGCCAGCAGCGGGGGCCCCTACAATGAGCAGTTCTTC
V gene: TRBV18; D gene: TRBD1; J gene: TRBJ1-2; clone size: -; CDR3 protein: CASSPTGNPYYGYTF; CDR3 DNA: TGTGCCAGCTCACCGACAGGGAACCCCTACTATGGCTACACCTTC
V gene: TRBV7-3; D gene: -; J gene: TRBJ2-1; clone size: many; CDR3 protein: CASSFQGNEQFF; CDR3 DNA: TGTGCCAGCAGCTTCCAGGGCAATGAGCAGTTCTTC
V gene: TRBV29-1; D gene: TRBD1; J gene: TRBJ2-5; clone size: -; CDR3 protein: CSVRPGTGPETQYF; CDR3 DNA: TGCAGCGTAAGACCCGGGACAGGGCCCGAGACCCAGTACTTC
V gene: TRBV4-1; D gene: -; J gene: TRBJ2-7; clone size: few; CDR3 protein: CASSQKGGEQYF; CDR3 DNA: TGCGCCAGCAGCCAAAAGGGAGGTGAGCAGTACTTC
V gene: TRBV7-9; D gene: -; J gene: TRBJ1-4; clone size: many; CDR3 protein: CASSFGGGEKLFF; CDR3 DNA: TGTGCCAGCAGCTTCGGGGGCGGGGAAAAACTGTTTTTT
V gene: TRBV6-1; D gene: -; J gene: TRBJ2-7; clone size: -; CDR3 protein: CASSAPRSYARPEQYF; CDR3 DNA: TGTGCCAGCAGTGCCCCTAGATCTTACGCTCGACCTGAGCAGTACTTC
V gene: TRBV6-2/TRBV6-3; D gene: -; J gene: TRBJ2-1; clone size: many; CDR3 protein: CASSYSSYNEQFF; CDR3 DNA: TGTGCCAGCAGTTATAGCTCCTACAATGAGCAGTTCTTC
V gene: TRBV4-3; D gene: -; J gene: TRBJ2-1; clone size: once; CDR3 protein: CASSQVVSDEQFF; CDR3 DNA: TGCGCCAGCAGCCAAGTGGTTTCGGATGAGCAGTTCTTC
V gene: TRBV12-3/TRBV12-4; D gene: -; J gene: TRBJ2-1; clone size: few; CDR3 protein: CASSQDRPQWEFF; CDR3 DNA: TGTGCCAGCAGCCAGGATAGGCCACAATGGGAGTTCTTC
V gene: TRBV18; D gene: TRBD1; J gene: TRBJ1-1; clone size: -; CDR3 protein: CASSPPVRGENTEAFF; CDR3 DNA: TGTGCCAGCTCACCACCGGTCAGGGGGGAGAACACTGAAGCTTTCTTT
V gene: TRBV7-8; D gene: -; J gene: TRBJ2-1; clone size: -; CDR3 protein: CASTFRDEQFF; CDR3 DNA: TGTGCCAGCACCTTCCGGGATGAGCAGTTCTTC
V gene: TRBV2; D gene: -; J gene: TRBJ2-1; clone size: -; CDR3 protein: CASRADDNEQFF; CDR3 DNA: TGTGCCAGCCGGGCGGACGACAATGAGCAGTTCTTC
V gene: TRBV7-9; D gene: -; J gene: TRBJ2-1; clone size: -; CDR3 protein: CASSSRRGERASYNEQFF; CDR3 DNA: TGTGCCAGCAGCTCCCGGAGAGGGGAGCGGGCGTCCTACAATGAGCAGTTCTTC
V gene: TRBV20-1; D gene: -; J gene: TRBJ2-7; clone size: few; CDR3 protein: CSARDRQQSSYEQYF; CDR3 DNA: TGCAGTGCTAGAGATCGACAGCAAAGCTCCTACGAGCAGTACTTC
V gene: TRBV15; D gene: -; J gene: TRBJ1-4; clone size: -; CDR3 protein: CATSRTPRALNEKLFF; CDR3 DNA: TGTGCCACCAGCAGAACCCCCCGGGCACTCAATGAAAAACTGTTTTTT
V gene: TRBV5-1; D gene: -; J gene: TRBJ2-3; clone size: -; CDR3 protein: CASSLIAEEDTQYF; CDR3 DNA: TGCGCCAGCAGCTTAATAGCGGAGGAAGATACGCAGTATTTT
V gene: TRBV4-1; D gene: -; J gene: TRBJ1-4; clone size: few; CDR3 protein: CASSRGPGSEKLFF; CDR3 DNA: TGCGCCAGCAGCCGAGGGCCCGGGAGTGAAAAACTGTTTTTT
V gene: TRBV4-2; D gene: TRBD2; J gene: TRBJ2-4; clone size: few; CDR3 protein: CASSQSLGRIGKNIQYF; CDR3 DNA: TGTGCCAGCAGCCAAAGTCTCGGGAGGATTGGCAAAAACATTCAGTACTTC
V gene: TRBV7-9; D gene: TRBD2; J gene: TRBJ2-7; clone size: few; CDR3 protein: CASSLEPASGGVNYEQYF; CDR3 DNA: TGTGCCAGCAGCTTAGAGCCGGCATCGGGAGGGGTTAACTACGAGCAGTACTTC
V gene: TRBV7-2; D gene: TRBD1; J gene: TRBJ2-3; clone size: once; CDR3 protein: CASSDRDRYPDTQYF; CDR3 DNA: TGTGCCAGCAGTGACCGGGACAGATATCCAGATACGCAGTATTTT
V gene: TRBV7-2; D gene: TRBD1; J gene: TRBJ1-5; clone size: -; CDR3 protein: CASSLGQGAWMPQHF; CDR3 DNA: TGTGCCAGCAGCTTGGGACAGGGGGCCTGGATGCCCCAGCATTTT
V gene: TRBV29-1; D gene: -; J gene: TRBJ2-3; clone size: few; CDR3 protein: CSVQPGDTQYF; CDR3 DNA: TGCAGCGTCCAGCCGGGGGATACGCAGTATTTT
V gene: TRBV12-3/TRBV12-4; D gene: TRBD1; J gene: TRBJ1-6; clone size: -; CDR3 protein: CASSHRIRDRNSPLHF; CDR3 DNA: TGTGCCAGCAGCCACCGTATCCGGGACAGGAATTCACCCCTCCACTTT
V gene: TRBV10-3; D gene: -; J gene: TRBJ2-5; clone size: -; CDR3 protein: CAISESGGARETQYF; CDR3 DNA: TGTGCCATCAGTGAGTCTGGCGGGGCAAGGGAGACCCAGTACTTC
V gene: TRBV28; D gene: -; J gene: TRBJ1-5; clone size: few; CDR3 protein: CASSFLDRYSNQPQHF; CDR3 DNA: TGTGCCAGCAGTTTCTTAGACAGGTATAGCAATCAGCCCCAGCATTTT
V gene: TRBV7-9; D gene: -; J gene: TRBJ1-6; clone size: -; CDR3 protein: CASTGTINYNSPLHF; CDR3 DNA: TGTGCCAGCACCGGGACAATCAACTATAATTCACCCCTCCACTTT
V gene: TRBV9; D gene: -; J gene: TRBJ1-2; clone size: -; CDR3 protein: CASSVEQGPWGGYTF; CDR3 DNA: TGTGCTAGCAGCGTAGAGCAGGGGCCTTGGGGTGGCTACACCTTC
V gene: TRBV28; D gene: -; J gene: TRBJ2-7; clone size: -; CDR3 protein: CASINPRGIYEQYF; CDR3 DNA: TGTGCCAGCATAAACCCAAGGGGGATTTACGAGCAGTACTTC
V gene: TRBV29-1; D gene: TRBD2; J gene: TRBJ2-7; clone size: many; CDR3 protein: CSAQLAGGYEQYF; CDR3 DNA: TGCAGCGCGCAACTAGCGGGAGGATACGAGCAGTACTTC
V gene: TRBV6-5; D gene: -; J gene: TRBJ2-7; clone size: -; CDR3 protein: CASSYSQGSYEQYF; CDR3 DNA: TGTGCCAGCAGTTACTCGCAGGGCTCCTACGAACAGTACTTC
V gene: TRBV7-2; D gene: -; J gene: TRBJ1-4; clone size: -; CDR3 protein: CASSPRGTVDEKLFF; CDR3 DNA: TGTGCCAGCAGCCCACGCGGGACGGTGGATGAAAAACTGTTTTTT
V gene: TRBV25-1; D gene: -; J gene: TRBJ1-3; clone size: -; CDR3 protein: CASSDVRDNSGNTIYF; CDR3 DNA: TGTGCCAGCAGTGACGTTAGGGACAACTCTGGAAACACCATATATTTT
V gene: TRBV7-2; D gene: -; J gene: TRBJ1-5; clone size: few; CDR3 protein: CASSFFPGAQPQHF; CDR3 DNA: TGTGCCAGCAGCTTTTTTCCGGGGGCCCAGCCCCAGCATTTT
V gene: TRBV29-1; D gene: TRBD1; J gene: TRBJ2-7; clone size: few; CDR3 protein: CSVVQGGKQYF; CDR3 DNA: TGCAGCGTTGTGCAAGGGGGCAAGCAGTACTTC
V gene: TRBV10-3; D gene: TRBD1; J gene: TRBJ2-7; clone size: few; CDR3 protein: CAISDVGTGSYEQYF; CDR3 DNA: TGTGCCATCAGTGACGTCGGGACAGGGTCTTACGAGCAGTACTTC
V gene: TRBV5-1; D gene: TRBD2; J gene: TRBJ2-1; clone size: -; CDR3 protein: CASSFRTAGGYNEQFF; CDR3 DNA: TGCGCCAGCAGCTTTCGGACGGCGGGGGGCTACAATGAGCAGTTCTTC
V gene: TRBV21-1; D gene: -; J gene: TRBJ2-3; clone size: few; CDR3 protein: CASSKPPLRAGGPTDTQYF; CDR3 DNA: TGTGCCAGCAGCAAACCCCCTTTGAGGGCGGGAGGGCCTACAGATACGCAGTATTTT
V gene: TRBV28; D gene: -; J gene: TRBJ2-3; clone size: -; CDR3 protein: CATRDGGNTQYF; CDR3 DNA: TGTGCCACCCGCGATGGCGGGAATACGCAGTATTTT
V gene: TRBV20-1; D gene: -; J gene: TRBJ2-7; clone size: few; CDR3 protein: CSARLKNLPYEQYF; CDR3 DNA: TGCAGTGCTAGATTAAAGAACTTACCCTACGAGCAGTACTTC
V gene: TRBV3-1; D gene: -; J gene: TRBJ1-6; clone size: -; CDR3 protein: CASSPTPFTGRNSPLHF; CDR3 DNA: TGTGCCAGCAGCCCGACGCCTTTTACAGGGAGGAATTCACCCCTCCACTTT
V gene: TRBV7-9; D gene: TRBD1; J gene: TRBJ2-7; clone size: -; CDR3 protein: CASSLSGTGGNEQYF; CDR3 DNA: TGTGCCAGCAGCCTATCCGGGACAGGGGGAAACGAGCAGTACTTC
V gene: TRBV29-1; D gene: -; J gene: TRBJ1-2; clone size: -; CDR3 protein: CSGMGAYGYTF; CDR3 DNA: TGCAGCGGAATGGGGGCCTATGGCTACACCTTC
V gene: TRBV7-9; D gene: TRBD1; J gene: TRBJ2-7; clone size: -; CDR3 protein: CASSSDREAMKQYF; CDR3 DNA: TGTGCCAGCAGCTCGGACAGGGAAGCAATGAAGCAGTACTTC
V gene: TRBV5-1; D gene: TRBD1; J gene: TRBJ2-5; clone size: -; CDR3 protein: CASSPDRVTETQYF; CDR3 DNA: TGCGCCAGCAGCCCGGACAGGGTCACGGAGACCCAGTACTTC
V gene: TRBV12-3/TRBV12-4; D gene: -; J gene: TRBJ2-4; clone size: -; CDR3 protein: CASRRTGEGDIRYF; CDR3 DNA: TGTGCCAGCAGACGAACAGGGGAGGGGGACATTCGGTACTTC
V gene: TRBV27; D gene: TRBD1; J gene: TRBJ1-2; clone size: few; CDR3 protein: CASSLFQGEGYTF; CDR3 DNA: TGTGCCAGCAGTTTATTTCAGGGGGAGGGCTACACCTTC
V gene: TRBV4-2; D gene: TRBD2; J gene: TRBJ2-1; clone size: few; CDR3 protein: CASSQAGTSASYNEQFF; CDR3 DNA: TGTGCCAGCAGCCAAGCGGGGACTAGCGCCTCCTACAATGAGCAGTTCTTC
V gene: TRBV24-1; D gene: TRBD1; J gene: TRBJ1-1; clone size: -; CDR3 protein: CATSYRGLSFF; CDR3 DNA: TGTGCCACCAGCTACAGGGGATTATCTTTCTTT
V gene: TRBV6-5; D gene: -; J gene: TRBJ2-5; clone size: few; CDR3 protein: CASSYSRGTETQYF; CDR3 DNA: TGTGCCAGCAGTTACTCGCGGGGTACGGAGACCCAGTACTTC
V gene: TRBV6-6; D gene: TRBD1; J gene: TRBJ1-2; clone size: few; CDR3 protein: CASSPITGGHGYTF; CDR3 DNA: TGTGCCAGCAGCCCAATTACAGGGGGACATGGCTACACCTTC
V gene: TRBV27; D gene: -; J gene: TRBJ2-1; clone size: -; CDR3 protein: CASSLTTSPSYNEQFF; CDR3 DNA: TGTGCCAGCAGTTTAACCACTAGTCCCTCCTACAATGAGCAGTTCTTC
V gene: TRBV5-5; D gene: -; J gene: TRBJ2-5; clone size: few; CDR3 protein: CASSLFGDGQETQYF; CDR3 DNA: TGTGCCAGCAGCTTGTTTGGGGACGGACAAGAGACCCAGTACTTC
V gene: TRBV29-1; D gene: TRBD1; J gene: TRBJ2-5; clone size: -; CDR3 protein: CSVQGRVVQETQYF; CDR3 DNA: TGCAGCGTACAGGGGAGAGTGGTTCAAGAGACCCAGTACTTC
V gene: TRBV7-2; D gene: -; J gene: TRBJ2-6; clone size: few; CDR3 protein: CASSLDTLLGGANVLTF; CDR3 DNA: TGTGCCAGCAGCTTAGACACCCTACTGGGTGGGGCCAACGTCCTGACTTTC
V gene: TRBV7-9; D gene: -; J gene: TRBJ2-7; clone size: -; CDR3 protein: CASSADPFHEQYF; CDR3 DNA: TGTGCCAGCAGCGCCGACCCATTTCACGAGCAGTACTTC